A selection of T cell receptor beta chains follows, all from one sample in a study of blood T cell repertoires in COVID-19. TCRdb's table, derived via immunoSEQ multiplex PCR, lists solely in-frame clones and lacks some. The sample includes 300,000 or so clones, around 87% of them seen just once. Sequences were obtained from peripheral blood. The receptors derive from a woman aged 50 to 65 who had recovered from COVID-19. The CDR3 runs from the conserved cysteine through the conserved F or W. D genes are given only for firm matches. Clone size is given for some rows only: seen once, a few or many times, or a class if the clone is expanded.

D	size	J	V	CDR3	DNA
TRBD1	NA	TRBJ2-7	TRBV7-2	CASSLGPVGTGTYEQYF	TGTGCCAGCAGCTTAGGTCCGGTCGGGACAGGGACCTACGAGCAGTACTTC
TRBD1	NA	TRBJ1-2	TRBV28	CASSSPGQGQNGYTF	TGTGCCAGCAGTTCCCCGGGACAGGGGCAGAATGGCTACACCTTC
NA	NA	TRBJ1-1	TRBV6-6	CASSYLPDSYTEAFF	TGTGCCAGCAGTTACCTTCCCGACTCCTACACTGAAGCTTTCTTT
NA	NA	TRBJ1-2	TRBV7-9	CASSLVGTEKNYGYTF	TGTGCCAGCAGCTTAGTAGGAACAGAGAAAAACTATGGCTACACCTTC
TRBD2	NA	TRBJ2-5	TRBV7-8	CASSPRGEVGETQYF	TGTGCCAGCAGCCCCCGGGGGGAGGTAGGAGAGACCCAGTACTTC
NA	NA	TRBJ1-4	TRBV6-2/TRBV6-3	CASSRERSEKLFF	TGTGCCAGCAGTCGGGAGCGGAGTGAAAAACTGTTTTTT
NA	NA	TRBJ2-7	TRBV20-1	CSASSGRGFGEQYF	TGCAGTGCTAGTTCTGGAAGGGGCTTTGGCGAGCAGTACTTC
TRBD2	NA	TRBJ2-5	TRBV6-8	CASSSKGELAGVWSQETQYF	TGTGCCAGCAGTTCAAAGGGCGAACTAGCGGGAGTCTGGTCACAAGAGACCCAGTACTTC
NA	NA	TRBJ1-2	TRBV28	CASSLSLYGYTF	TGTGCCAGCAGTTTAAGCCTCTATGGCTACACCTTC
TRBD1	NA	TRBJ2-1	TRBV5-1	CASSLITGDEQFF	TGCGCCAGCAGCTTGATTACAGGGGATGAGCAGTTCTTC
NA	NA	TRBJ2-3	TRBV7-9	CASSPFSFRPTDTQYF	TGTGCCAGCAGCCCATTTAGCTTTAGGCCCACAGATACGCAGTATTTT
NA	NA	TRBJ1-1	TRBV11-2	CASSLSGGQNTEAFF	TGTGCCAGCAGCTTATCTGGCGGACAGAACACTGAAGCTTTCTTT
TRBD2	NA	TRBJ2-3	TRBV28	CASSPSPLLAGGPSNTQYF	TGTGCCAGCAGTCCATCCCCTCTACTAGCGGGGGGGCCTTCAAATACGCAGTATTTT
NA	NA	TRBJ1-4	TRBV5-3	CARSLRTATNEKLFF	TGTGCCAGAAGCTTGAGAACAGCAACTAATGAAAAACTGTTTTTT
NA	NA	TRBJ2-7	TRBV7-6	CASSLVSTRSGHTYEQYF	TGTGCCAGCAGCTTAGTTAGTACCAGAAGCGGGCATACCTACGAGCAGTACTTC
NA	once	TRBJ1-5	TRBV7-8	CASSLGRPGSGQPQHF	TGTGCCAGCAGCTTAGGACGCCCGGGTTCGGGTCAGCCCCAGCATTTT
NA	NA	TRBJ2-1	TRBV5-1	CASSLGGPNEQFF	TGCGCCAGCAGCTTGGGGGGCCCCAATGAGCAGTTCTTC
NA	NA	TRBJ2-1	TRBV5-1	CASSLVGPGSTYNEQFF	TGCGCCAGCAGCTTGGTGGGGCCGGGCAGCACCTACAATGAGCAGTTCTTC
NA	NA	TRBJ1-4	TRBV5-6	CASSRDTNEKLFF	TGTGCCAGCAGTCGGGATACTAATGAAAAACTGTTTTTT
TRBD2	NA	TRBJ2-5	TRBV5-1	CASSDVRGEETQYF	TGCGCCAGCAGCGACGTCCGGGGGGAAGAGACCCAGTACTTC
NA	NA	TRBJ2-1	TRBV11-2	CASSKRPRVHEQFF	TGTGCCAGCAGCAAAAGACCCAGGGTGCATGAGCAGTTCTTC
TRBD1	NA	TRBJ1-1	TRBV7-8	CASSLVWDRGSNTEAFF	TGTGCCAGCAGCTTAGTATGGGACAGGGGGTCTAACACTGAAGCTTTCTTT
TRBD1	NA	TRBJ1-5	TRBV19	CASSRTGVQPQHF	TGTGCCAGTAGCCGGACAGGGGTGCAGCCCCAGCATTTT
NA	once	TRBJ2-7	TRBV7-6	CASSLNVRGSHLQYF	TGTGCCAGCAGCTTAAATGTTCGGGGGTCCCACTTGCAGTACTTC
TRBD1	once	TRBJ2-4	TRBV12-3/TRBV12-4	CASSAGGLNIQYF	TGTGCCAGCAGCGCAGGGGGCTTGAACATTCAGTACTTC
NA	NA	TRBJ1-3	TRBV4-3	CASSQYRSGSGGGNTIYF	TGCGCCAGCAGCCAATACAGGTCTGGCTCTGGCGGCGGAAACACCATATATTTT
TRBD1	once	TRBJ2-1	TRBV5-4	CASSLSGQGYNEQFF	TGTGCCAGCAGCTTGTCGGGACAGGGATACAATGAGCAGTTCTTC
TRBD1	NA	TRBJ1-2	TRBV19	CASSKPGTVKANYGYTF	TGTGCCAGTAGTAAGCCCGGGACAGTCAAAGCTAACTATGGCTACACCTTC
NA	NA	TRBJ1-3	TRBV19	CASAQGGGGNTIYF	TGTGCCAGCGCCCAAGGGGGTGGAGGAAACACCATATATTTT
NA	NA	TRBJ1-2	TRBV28	CASSWTSAGNGYTF	TGTGCCAGCAGTTGGACCTCGGCGGGCAATGGCTACACCTTC
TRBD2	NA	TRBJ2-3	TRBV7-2	CASSLDGLAGVRTDTQYF	TGTGCCAGCAGCTTAGACGGACTAGCGGGGGTACGCACAGATACGCAGTATTTT
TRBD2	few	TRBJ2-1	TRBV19	CASSISGVRGNEQFF	TGTGCCAGTAGTATTAGCGGGGTTAGGGGCAATGAGCAGTTCTTC
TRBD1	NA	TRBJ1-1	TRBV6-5	CASSIRDRGLEAFF	TGTGCCAGCAGTATCCGGGACAGGGGGCTCGAAGCTTTCTTT
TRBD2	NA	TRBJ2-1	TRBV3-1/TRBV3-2	CASSQVERGQFF	TGTGCCAGCAGCCAAGTGGAGCGGGGGCAGTTCTTC
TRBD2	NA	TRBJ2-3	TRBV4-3	CASSQTRGGATDTQYF	TGCGCCAGCAGCCAGACGCGGGGGGGGGCCACAGATACGCAGTATTTT
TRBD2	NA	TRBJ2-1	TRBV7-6	CASSSGGKLFNEQFF	TGTGCCAGCAGCTCGGGGGGGAAACTTTTCAATGAGCAGTTCTTC
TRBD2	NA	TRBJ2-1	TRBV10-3	CAISGTGGAYNEQFF	TGTGCCATCAGTGGGACGGGGGGAGCCTACAATGAGCAGTTCTTC
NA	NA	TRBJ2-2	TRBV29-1	CSVEQGVERVGELFF	TGCAGCGTTGAACAAGGGGTAGAACGGGTCGGGGAGCTGTTTTTT
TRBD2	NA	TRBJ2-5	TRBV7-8	CASSLGGLAIGETQYF	TGTGCCAGCAGCTTAGGGGGACTAGCAATAGGGGAGACCCAGTACTTC
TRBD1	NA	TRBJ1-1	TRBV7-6	CASSPRPDRADEAFF	TGTGCCAGCAGTCCTCGGCCAGACAGGGCTGATGAAGCTTTCTTT
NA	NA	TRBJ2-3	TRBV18	CASSIRVTDTQYF	TGTGCCAGCTCCATCCGAGTTACAGATACGCAGTATTTT
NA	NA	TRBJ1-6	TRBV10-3	CAISEPGGGGRPESPLHF	TGTGCCATCAGTGAGCCCGGTGGTGGGGGCCGTCCGGAGTCACCCCTCCACTTT
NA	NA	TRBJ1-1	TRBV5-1	CASSSGGVKNTEAFF	TGCGCCAGCAGCTCGGGGGGTGTTAAGAACACTGAAGCTTTCTTT
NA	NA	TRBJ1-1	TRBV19	CATDKNTEAFF	TGTGCCACCGACAAGAACACTGAAGCTTTCTTT
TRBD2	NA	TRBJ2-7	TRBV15	CVKSGGTHEQYF	TGTGTCAAGTCGGGGGGTACCCACGAGCAGTACTTC
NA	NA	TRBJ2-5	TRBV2	CASSRDYQETQYF	TGTGCCAGCAGTCGGGACTACCAAGAGACCCAGTACTTC
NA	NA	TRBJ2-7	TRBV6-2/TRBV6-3	CASSWTDYEQYF	TGTGCCAGCAGTTGGACAGACTACGAGCAGTACTTC
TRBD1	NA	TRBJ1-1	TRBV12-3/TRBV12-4	CASSSGGDTEAFF	TGTGCCAGCAGCTCAGGGGGCGACACTGAAGCTTTCTTT
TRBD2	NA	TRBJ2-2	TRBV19	CASRRREMATGELFF	TGTGCCAGTAGAAGGCGGGAGATGGCCACCGGGGAGCTGTTTTTT
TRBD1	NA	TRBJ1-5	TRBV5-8	CASRDRVHSNQPQHF	TGTGCCAGCAGGGACAGGGTTCACAGCAATCAGCCCCAGCATTTT
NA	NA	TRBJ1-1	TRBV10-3	CAIRFDRANTEAFF	TGTGCCATCAGATTTGACAGAGCGAACACTGAAGCTTTCTTT
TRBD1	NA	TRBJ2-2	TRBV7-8	CASSYDHSQGDTGELFF	TGTGCCAGCAGCTACGACCATTCGCAGGGGGACACCGGGGAGCTGTTTTTT
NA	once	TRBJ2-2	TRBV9	CASSVTDGRSNTGELFF	TGTGCCAGCAGCGTAACAGATGGTCGGTCGAACACCGGGGAGCTGTTTTTT
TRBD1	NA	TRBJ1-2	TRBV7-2	CASKQDRGLYGYTF	TGTGCCAGCAAACAGGACAGGGGGCTCTATGGCTACACCTTC
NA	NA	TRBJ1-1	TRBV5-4	CASSWGRGSAEAFF	TGTGCCAGCAGCTGGGGGAGGGGTAGCGCTGAAGCTTTCTTT
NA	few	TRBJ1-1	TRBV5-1	CASSGRAVNTEAFF	TGCGCCAGCAGCGGGCGGGCGGTGAACACTGAAGCTTTCTTT
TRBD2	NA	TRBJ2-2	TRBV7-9	CASSSYKLAGATGELFF	TGTGCCAGCAGCTCATATAAACTAGCGGGAGCCACCGGGGAGCTGTTTTTT
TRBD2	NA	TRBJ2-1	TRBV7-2	CASSLALAGYEQFF	TGTGCCAGCAGCTTAGCACTAGCGGGCTATGAGCAGTTCTTC
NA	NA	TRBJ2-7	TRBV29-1	CSVEVTGTSYEQYF	TGCAGCGTTGAAGTGACAGGAACCTCCTACGAGCAGTACTTC
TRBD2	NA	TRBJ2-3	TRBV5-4	CASSVTLAGGLTDTQYF	TGTGCCAGCAGCGTCACACTAGCGGGAGGGCTAACAGATACGCAGTATTTT